This TCR beta chain was sequenced in a study of cytomegalovirus exposure and HLA in healthy donors. The CDR3 is 14 amino acids. Per germline, CDR1 KGHSH and CDR2 LQKENI. The ends were cut back, 2 bases at V and 5 bases at J, with 10 bases in the middle. The PCR was carried out with 60 Vbeta primers and 13 Jbeta primers. Data came from immunoSEQ multiplex PCR; TCRdb stores just in-frame clones and leaves some out. The sample carries under 200,000 clones, under 85% recorded once. The clonotype originates from a woman aged 25 to 39 in good health and CMV-seronegative. The rearrangement links TRBV18 to TRBJ2-1, with no clear D. Sequencing was carried out using PBMCs. The CDR3 is CASSPSQINNEQFF. CDR3 DNA: TGTGCCAGCTCACCATCACAGATAAACAATGAGCAGTTCTTC. Using reference TRBV18 and TRBJ2-1 for the parts outside the CDR3, the full variable domain is NAGVMQNPRHLVRRRGQEARLRCSPMKGHSHVYWYRQLPEEGLKFMVYLQKENIIDESGMPKERFSAEFPKEGPSILRIQQVVRGDSAAYFCASSPSQINNEQFFGPGTRLTVL.